The 29 T cell receptor beta chains presented below share a single source sample, sequenced in a study of CD8+CD57+ T cells in acquired aplastic anemia. Genomic DNA, the template, was used for profiling of the TCR beta VDJ and CDR3. Using its own MiXCR run on the reads, TCRdb lists one record per CDR3 protein. The sample lists about 180,000 distinct CDR3 sequences; 45% to 50% were seen once. Specimen: sorted CD4+, CD8+, or CD8+CD57+ T cells (not recorded which) from PBMCs. The receptors here all came from a human donor in good health.

The sample holds one count of this clonotype. This sequence joins TRBV19 and TRBJ1-1; maybe TRBD1 (5 bases). CDR3 length equals 14 residues. CDR1 is LNHDA and CDR2 is SQIVND in the germline V gene (reference sequence). Deletions cut 4 bases from V and 5 bases from J, with 14 bases between. The CDR3 sequence is CASSTWDGWTEAFF. In nucleotides, the CDR3 is TGTGCCAGTAGTACCTGGGACGGTTGGACTGAAGCTTTCTTT.

About this clonotype itself: With a much larger clone just one base away, this may be a read error. This chain connects TRBV5-1 to TRBJ2-5; tentatively, D is TRBD2 (5 bases). The CDR3 extends over 17 amino acids. Looked up from germline, CDR1 is SGHRS and CDR2 is YFSETQ. With 0 bases removed from V and 7 bases from J, the gap between germline ends came to 22 bases. The CDR3 reads CASSLEGIGGREVTQYF. The CDR3 nucleotides read TGCGCCAGCAGCTTGGAAGGTATAGGAGGTAGGGAAGTGACCCAGTACTTC. Combining the CDR3 with reference TRBV5-1 and TRBJ2-5 gives the whole variable domain KAGVTQTPRYLIKTRGQQVTLSCSPISGHRSVSWYQQTPGQGLQFLFEYFSETQRNKGNFPGRFSGRQFSNSRSEMNVSTLELGDSALYLCASSLEGIGGREVTQYFGPGTRLLVL.

This chain links TRBV10-3 with TRBJ2-5; 9 nucleotides agree with TRBD2. The CDR3 runs 12 residues. V lost 8 bases and J lost 2; bases outside the gene matches: 0. Looked up from germline, CDR1 is ENHRY and CDR2 is SYGVKD. The CDR3 protein is CAIAGGQETQYF. The CDR3 DNA reads TGTGCCATCGCGGGAGGGCAAGAGACCCAGTACTTC.

This clonotype was recorded at least ten times. The CDR3 protein is CASSWGLAGEGETQYF. The CDR3 coding sequence is TGCGCCAGCAGCTGGGGACTAGCGGGAGAGGGGGAGACCCAGTACTTC. The rearrangement links TRBV5-1 to TRBJ2-5, with 14 bases aligning to TRBD2. Germline V CDR1 and CDR2: SGHRS, YFSETQ. V dropped 3 bases and J dropped 5; count of bases not matched to a gene: 6. The CDR3 consists of 16 residues. The whole variable domain, remainder taken from reference TRBV5-1 and TRBJ2-5, is KAGVTQTPRYLIKTRGQQVTLSCSPISGHRSVSWYQQTPGQGLQFLFEYFSETQRNKGNFPGRFSGRQFSNSRSEMNVSTLELGDSALYLCASSWGLAGEGETQYFGPGTRLLVL.

The J gene is TRBJ2-3, the V gene TRBV28, with D possibly TRBD1 on 6 matching bases. This CDR3 is built from 17 residues. Germline loops: CDR1 MDHEN, CDR2 SYDVKM. Trimming took off 8 bases at V and 5 bases at J, with 26 bases between the two ends. In nucleotides, the CDR3 is TGTGCCAGCGGGTCACGTAGGGGGTTCGGGGTTGGAGATACGCAGTATTTT. Its protein product is CASGSRRGFGVGDTQYF.

The chain uses TRBV7-9 and TRBJ2-7, with D perhaps matching TRBD1 (9 bases). V lost 8 bases and J lost 4, with 18 bases in between. Per the germline V gene, CDR1 is SEHNR and CDR2 is FQNEAQ (reference sequence). This CDR3 comprises 14 residues. The CDR3 DNA reads as TGTGCCAGCCGGGGGGGACAGGGTCTTTACGAGCAGTACTTC. It encodes CASRGGQGLYEQYF.

This clonotype was seen only a few times. V is TRBV10-3 and J is TRBJ2-7; D is perhaps TRBD1 (5 bases). The V end lost 11 bases, the J end lost 5 bases, and 13 bases lay between the germline ends. The CDR3 runs 11 residues. CDR1 and CDR2 from the germline V gene are ENHRY and SYGVKD. The CDR3, as DNA: TGTGCCGTCCAGGGCTTCGACGAGCAGTACTTC. Its translation: CAVQGFDEQYF.

The V and J genes are TRBV9 and TRBJ2-3; 8 bases fit TRBD1. V shed 3 bases and J 0 bases; nucleotides not matched to a gene: 6. The CDR3 contains 16 residues. Germline V gives CDR1 SGDLS, CDR2 YYNGEE. The CDR3 spells CASSGGQGHSTDTQYF. The CDR3 DNA follows: TGTGCCAGCAGCGGCGGACAGGGACACAGCACAGATACGCAGTATTTT.

The chain's CDR3 is CASSKDISGANVLTF. CDR3 bases: TGTGCCAGTAGTAAGGACATCTCCGGGGCCAACGTCCTGACTTTC. This sequence joins TRBV19 and TRBJ2-6; the D gene is possibly TRBD1 (5 bases). V was clipped by 4 bases and J by 4 bases, with 11 bases between them. This CDR3 region has 15 residues. Germline CDR1 and CDR2: LNHDA and SQIVND (reference sequence).

The chain joins TRBV10-3 to TRBJ2-7; the match to TRBD1 covers 9 bases. Germline-derived CDR1 and CDR2 are ENHRY and SYGVKD. The J segment lost 5 bases and the V segment lost 2 bases, leaving 10 bases of the junction unmatched. CDR3 length: 16 residues. The CDR3 DNA sequence: TGTGCCATCAGTGAGACTTCCGGGACAGGGTTACACGAGCAGTACTTC. It encodes CAISETSGTGLHEQYF.

This clonotype was counted at least ten times. This sequence joins TRBV19 and TRBJ2-2; D is ambiguous. Trimming cost V 4 bases and J 1 base, with 7 bases left between them. The CDR3 totals 14 residues. Germline-derived CDR1 and CDR2 are LNHDA and SQIVND (reference sequence). CDR3 residues: CASSKGLNTGELFF. The CDR3 region has the DNA TGTGCCAGTAGTAAGGGTCTGAACACCGGGGAGCTGTTTTTT.

This chain joins TRBV20-1 and TRBJ2-5, with a tentative D call TRBD1 (5 bases). The CDR3 sequence is 12 residues long. The germline V gene has CDR1 DFQATT and CDR2 SNEGSKA (reference sequence). DNA for the CDR3: TGCAGCGCGACGCGACAGCAAGAGACCCAGTACTTC. Its translation: CSATRQQETQYF.

This clonotype occurred many times. This chain links TRBV19 with TRBJ1-4; weak D call: TRBD1 (5 bases). CDR1 and CDR2 from the germline V gene are LNHDA and SQIVND (reference sequence). The CDR3 loop spans 15 amino acids. Trimming shortened V by 6 bases and J by 4 bases, and 15 bases separated the two germline ends. As DNA, the CDR3 is TGTGCCAGTAGCAACTCAGGGCACCTTAATGAAAAACTGTTTTTT. Translated: CASSNSGHLNEKLFF.

This chain connects TRBV10-3 to TRBJ1-4, with a tentative D call TRBD1 (5 bases). CDR1 and CDR2 (germline): ENHRY, SYGVKD. V lost 0 bases to trimming and J lost 5 bases, with 10 bases between them. The CDR3 covers 15 residues. As DNA, the CDR3 is TGTGCCATCAGTGAGTCGGGGGGGGAGAATGAAAAACTGTTTTTT. Its protein is CAISESGGENEKLFF.

Ten or more counts support this clonotype. This chain joins TRBV20-1 and TRBJ2-7, with 8 bases aligning to TRBD1. With V trimmed by 5 bases and J by 3 bases, 12 bases remained unmatched. The germline CDR1 and CDR2 sequences are DFQATT and SNEGSKA (reference sequence). There are 15 residues in the CDR3. The CDR3 sequence: CSARLLQGGDYEQYF. The CDR3 coding sequence is TGCAGTGCTCGCCTTTTACAGGGGGGTGACTACGAGCAGTACTTC.

There are many counts of this clonotype. J is TRBJ2-7 and V is TRBV2; weak D call: TRBD1 (6 bases). Germline-derived CDR1 and CDR2 are SNHLY and FYNNEI. Trimming left V 7 bases short and J 7 bases short, with 11 bases between. CDR3 length: 11 amino acids. CDR3 in DNA: TGTGCCAGCAACCAGGGGTGGGAGCAGTACTTC. Translated, it gives CASNQGWEQYF.

On this clonotype itself: A much larger clone lies a single base off, so this may be a read error. The chain combines TRBV7-3 with TRBJ1-1, with D unresolved. V gave up 6 bases and J gave up 1 base, with 9 bases separating them. CDR3 length: 13 amino acids. Germline values: CDR1 SGHTA, CDR2 FQGTGA. The CDR3 sequence is CASSYSTNTEAFF. CDR3 in DNA: TGTGCCAGCAGTTACTCGACGAACACTGAAGCTTTCTTT. Together with reference TRBV7-3 and TRBJ1-1, the CDR3 gives the full variable domain: GAGVSQTPSNKVTEKGKYVELRCDPISGHTALYWYRQSLGQGPEFLIYFQGTGAADDSGLPNDRFFAVRPEGSVSTLKIQRTERGDSAVYLCASSYSTNTEAFFGQGTRLTVV.

This clonotype was seen repeatedly, ten times or more. The gene calls are TRBV3-1 and TRBJ2-1; a weak D match, TRBD2 (5 bases). The germline gives CDR1 LGHDT, CDR2 YNNKEL (reference sequence). With 6 bases removed from V and 6 bases from J, the gap between germline ends came to 12 bases. The CDR3 sequence is 13 residues long. The CDR3 DNA is TGTGCCAGCAGGGTTGGAGGAAGCAATGAGCAGTTCTTC. It yields the protein CASRVGGSNEQFF.

The chain recombines TRBV6-1 with TRBJ1-2; no clear D gene. Trimming cost V 1 base and J 4 bases, with 13 bases left between them. This CDR3 is 15 amino acids long. The germline V gene has CDR1 MNHNS and CDR2 SASEGT. Here the CDR3 DNA reads TGTGCCAGCAGTGAAGAGGAGGGATTCACCTATGGCTACACCTTC. Its translation is CASSEEEGFTYGYTF.

This clonotype was seen ten or more times. The chain combines TRBV11-3 with TRBJ2-7; 13 positions agree with TRBD2. The CDR3 has 15 amino acids. Trimming removed 5 bases from V and 6 bases from J; junction bases left unmatched: 7. Germline V gene lookup returns CDR1 SGHNT and CDR2 YENEEA. The DNA of the CDR3 is TGTGCCAGCAGCCCAAAAGGACTAGCGGGAGCCGAGCAGTACTTC. Translated, it gives CASSPKGLAGAEQYF.

The chain uses TRBV29-1 and TRBJ2-5; TRBD2 aligns across 9 bases. The CDR3 sequence is 15 residues long. The J segment lost 3 bases and the V segment lost 3 bases, leaving 8 bases of the junction unmatched. Germline CDR1 SQVTM, CDR2 ANQGSEA. DNA of the CDR3: TGCAGCGTTGAGGAACTGGGCGGGAGGGAAGAGACCCAGTACTTC. Translating gives CSVEELGGREETQYF.

The chain has TRBV24-1 and TRBJ2-5, with 9 bases identical to TRBD1. The J segment lost 4 bases and the V segment lost 3 bases, leaving 5 bases of the junction unmatched. CDR3 length: 15 amino acids. Germline CDR1 and CDR2: KGHDR and SFDVKD. CDR3 in DNA: TGTGCCACCAGTGATCCTACAGGGGGCACAGAGACCCAGTACTTC. Translating it yields CATSDPTGGTETQYF.

The table lists this clonotype with many counts. V is TRBV25-1 and J is TRBJ1-4, with a tentative D call TRBD1 (6 bases). Germline CDR1 and CDR2: MGHDK and SYGVNS. V was cut by 8 bases and J by 4 bases, with 17 bases left in between. This CDR3 is 15 amino acids long. In nucleotides, the CDR3 is TGTGCCAGCTTCGGGGGGCTGGGATTTAATGAAAAACTGTTTTTT. This translates into CASFGGLGFNEKLFF.

This clonotype was seen just once. Given a much more abundant clone one base away, this may be a read error. The genes are TRBV6-1 and TRBJ2-3; D tentatively reads TRBD1 or TRBD2 (6 bases each). CDR1 and CDR2 from the germline V gene are MNHNS and SASEGT. The CDR3 loop spans 14 amino acids. CDR3 protein: CASSERPGADAQYF. CDR3 DNA sequence: TGTGCCAGCAGCGAACGACCGGGGGCAGATGCGCAGTATTTT.

This chain connects TRBV10-3 to TRBJ1-6; TRBD1 aligns across 7 bases. This CDR3 contains 14 residues. Per the germline V gene, CDR1 is ENHRY and CDR2 is SYGVKD. The trim removed 10 bases at V and 7 bases at J, leaving 10 bases unmatched. The CDR3 reads CASEKGQANSPLHF. As DNA, the CDR3 is TGTGCCAGCGAAAAAGGACAGGCGAATTCACCCCTCCACTTT.

This chain connects TRBV19 to TRBJ1-2; the D gene is possibly TRBD1 (6 bases). This CDR3 region has 14 residues. V was pared by 0 bases and J by 4 bases, with 9 bases between. Germline V gene sequence: CDR1 LNHDA, CDR2 SQIVND (reference sequence). The CDR3 loop is CASSIDQGIYGYTF. The CDR3, as DNA: TGTGCCAGTAGTATAGATCAGGGGATCTATGGCTACACCTTC.

This clonotype appeared many times. The chain joins TRBV2 to TRBJ2-2; 16 bases line up with TRBD2. Germline loops: CDR1 SNHLY, CDR2 FYNNEI. This CDR3 comprises 18 residues. V was pared by 8 bases and J by 5 bases, with 11 bases of the junction left unmatched. DNA of the CDR3: TGTGCCAGCTCCCAGGGGACTAGCGGGAGGGCAAATACCGGGGAGCTGTTTTTT. Translation: CASSQGTSGRANTGELFF.

The V call is TRBV10-3, the J call TRBJ1-1; D call uncertain. CDR1 is ENHRY and CDR2 is SYGVKD in the germline V gene. The CDR3 runs 12 residues. V dropped 4 bases and J dropped 5 bases, with 8 bases sitting between them. CDR3 sequence: CAISAGRTEAFF. CDR3 bases: TGTGCCATCAGTGCGGGGAGAACTGAAGCTTTCTTT.

This clonotype was found a few times. This chain links TRBV24-1 with TRBJ2-1, with a weak D call TRBD2 (6 bases). This CDR3 is 14 amino acids long. V gave up 6 bases and J gave up 1 base, with 9 bases separating them. Germline-derived CDR1 and CDR2 are KGHDR and SFDVKD. DNA of the CDR3: TGTGCCACCAGTACGGGGGAGTCCTACAATGAGCAGTTCTTC. As protein: CATSTGESYNEQFF.